Each of the 14 T cell receptor beta chains below was sequenced from the same sample in a study of tumor-infiltrating lymphocytes in primary liver carcinoma. Making TCR beta cDNA involved approximately 510 ng total RNA and a constant-region primer. Three nested multiplex PCR rounds, a slightly modified ARM-PCR method, built the TCR beta libraries. The study ran its first two PCR rounds for roughly 11 cycles each, using TRBV1-TRBV30 forward primers and a C-beta reverse primer. TCRdb redid the calling of the multiplex PCR reads with MiXCR, one entry per CDR3 protein. The sample contains 330,000 or so distinct CDR3 sequences, roughly 61% of which appear only once. Unsorted whole blood yielded the blood RNA, and germline DNA was also extracted. The sample comprised peripheral blood. These receptors were taken from a man aged 35 to 55 with primary liver carcinoma and hepatitis B virus infection.

In regard to this clonotype: A much larger clone differs by one base, so this may be a read error. The CDR3 DNA follows: TGTGCCAGCAGAGGGCAGGGGACTAACTATGGCTACACCTTC. Residues: CASRGQGTNYGYTF. The rearrangement joins TRBV6-5 to TRBJ1-2; weak D call: TRBD1 (6 bases). The CDR3 spans 14 residues. V gave up 6 bases and J gave up 0 bases, with 11 bases separating them. Germline V gene lookup returns CDR1 MNHEY and CDR2 SVGAGI.

A note on this clonotype: A much bigger clone sits one base away, suggesting this may be a read error. DNA for the CDR3: TGCGCCAGCAGCCGTTCGACTAGCTGGGTCTACAATGAGCAGTTCTTC. Protein product: CASSRSTSWVYNEQFF. The rearrangement uses TRBV4-1 and TRBJ2-1, with 7 bases that match TRBD2. The CDR3 has 16 residues. The ends lost 4 bases at V and 3 bases at J; junction bases unmatched: 9. Germline-derived CDR1 and CDR2 are MGHRA and YSYEKL.

This clonotype appeared a few times. The chain joins TRBV13 to TRBJ2-7; 9 bases agree with TRBD2. From germline, CDR1 is PRHDT and CDR2 FYEKMQ (reference sequence). J gave up 0 bases and V 4 bases, and 4 bases lay outside the gene matches. This CDR3 region has 15 residues. The CDR3 DNA reads as TGTGCCAGCAGCTACGGGACTAGCTTCTCCTACGAGCAGTACTTC. Residues: CASSYGTSFSYEQYF. Complete variable domain (other parts from reference TRBV13 and TRBJ2-7): AAGVIQSPRHLIKEKRETATLKCYPIPRHDTVYWYQQGPGQDPQFLISFYEKMQSDKGSIPDRFSAQQFSDYHSELNMSSLELGDSALYFCASSYGTSFSYEQYFGPGTRLTVT.

As to this clonotype: Sequence at one end of the junction differs from germline and may be a read error. The rearrangement uses TRBV11-2 and TRBJ2-5; tentatively, D is TRBD1 or TRBD2 (5 bases each). The CDR3 is made up of 14 amino acids. Germline CDR1 and CDR2: SGHAT and FQNNGV. The CDR3: CGSSRFGGYETQYF. In nucleotides, the CDR3 is TGTGGCAGCAGCAGATTTGGGGGATATGAGACCCAGTACTTC.

This clonotype was seen ten or more times. The CDR3 nucleotides read TGTGCCAGCAGTTTACAACCTTTCGGTCGGCCCAAGGAGACCCAGTACTTC. Translation gives CASSLQPFGRPKETQYF. This chain uses TRBV6-5 with TRBJ2-5, with unresolved D. This CDR3 spans 17 amino acids. Trimming stripped 4 bases from V and 5 bases from J, with 23 bases between. Germline CDR1 is MNHEY and CDR2 is SVGAGI.

In this sample, this clonotype turned up many times. J is TRBJ2-7 and V is TRBV10-3, with 8 bases identical to TRBD2. This CDR3 contains 13 residues. Germline assignment: CDR1 ENHRY and CDR2 SYGVKD. V shed 6 bases and J 3 bases; nucleotides not matched to a gene: 4. Here the CDR3 DNA reads TGTGCCATCAGACTAAGCGGGAGCTACGAGCAGTACTTC. Its translation: CAIRLSGSYEQYF.

Notes on this clonotype: A much larger clone is a single base away; this may be a read error. The chain links TRBV6-5 to TRBJ2-7; TRBD1 aligns across 7 bases. There are 16 residues in the CDR3. The trim removed 0 bases at V and 5 bases at J, leaving 10 bases unmatched. The germline CDR1 and CDR2 sequences are MNHEY and SVGAGI. CDR3 sequence (DNA): TGTGCCAGCAGTTACTCACACAGGGGAGAGAAAGACGAGCAGTACTTC. It specifies CASSYSHRGEKDEQYF.

Regarding this clonotype: This could be a read error, since a much larger clone is one nucleotide away. The V gene is TRBV12-3 or TRBV12-4, the J gene TRBJ2-7; 10 bases are shared with TRBD2. CDR3 length: 14 residues. Unmatched junction bases numbered 6, after V lost 4 bases and J lost 6 bases. The CDR3 DNA follows: TGTGCCAGCAGTTCACTAGCGGGGCCCTCCGAGCAGTACTTC. Protein product: CASSSLAGPSEQYF.

This clonotype has at least ten counts. The rearrangement links TRBV4-3 to TRBJ1-1, with D hard to call. This CDR3 comprises 18 residues. Trimming removed 1 base at V and 3 bases at J, with 21 bases between. Germline V gene data show CDR1 as LGHNA and CDR2 as YSLEER. Written as DNA, the CDR3 is TGCGCCAGCAGCCAAGGGTATGACGAGGCAGGTAGGGACACTGAAGCTTTCTTT. Translating it yields CASSQGYDEAGRDTEAFF.

J is TRBJ1-1 and V is TRBV7-9; no clear D gene. This CDR3 contains 16 residues. Between the trimmed V and J ends, which lost 5 bases and 0 bases, there was a span of 16 bases. Germline lookup yields CDR1 SEHNR and CDR2 FQNEAQ (reference sequence). The CDR3 loop reads CASSHPGAEMNTEAFF. In DNA form, the CDR3 reads TGTGCCAGCAGCCATCCGGGAGCGGAGATGAACACTGAAGCTTTCTTT.

This clonotype was seen only once. The germline gene is not matched at one end of the junction; a read error may be the cause. The chain joins TRBV29-1 to TRBJ1-5; D might be TRBD1 (5 bases). This CDR3 is 15 amino acids long. Germline-derived CDR1 and CDR2 are SQVTM and ANQGSEA. This chain's CDR3 is CSVEGRGHSSQPQHF. The CDR3 DNA follows: TGCAGCGTTGAAGGACGGGGCCATAGCAGTCAGCCCCAGCATTTT.

With respect to this clonotype: A much larger clonotype is one base distant, so this may be a read error. This rearrangement joins TRBV5-5 to TRBJ2-5, with D hard to call. Trimming cost V 1 base and J 1 base, with 8 bases left between them. This CDR3 is 14 amino acids long. CDR1 and CDR2 (germline): SGHKS, YYEKEE (reference sequence). In DNA, the CDR3 is TGTGCCAGCAGCTTGACAGATCTCCAAGAGACCCAGTACTTC. Translated: CASSLTDLQETQYF.

This clonotype was observed a few times. V and J are TRBV28 and TRBJ1-5, with D maybe TRBD1 (5 bases). CDR1 and CDR2 (germline): MDHEN, SYDVKM. Between the trimmed V and J ends, which lost 7 bases and 3 bases, there was a span of 7 bases. This CDR3 is built from 12 residues. This CDR3 is CASTGSNQPQHF. For the CDR3, the DNA is TGTGCCAGCACAGGGTCCAATCAGCCCCAGCATTTT. Complete variable domain (other parts from reference TRBV28 and TRBJ1-5): DVKVTQSSRYLVKRTGEKVFLECVQDMDHENMFWYRQDPGLGLRLIYFSYDVKMKEKGDIPEGYSVSREKKERFSLILESASTNQTSMYLCASTGSNQPQHFGDGTRLSIL.

Ten or more counts support this clonotype. J is TRBJ1-1 and V is TRBV6-2 or TRBV6-3; 8 bases agree with TRBD1. Germline CDR1 reads MNHEY; CDR2 reads SVGEGT. Unmatched junction bases numbered 13, after V lost 7 bases and J lost 0 bases. CDR3 length: 17 amino acids. The CDR3 DNA sequence: TGTGCCAGCAATCTCCGACAGGGGAGGTTCCTGAACACTGAAGCTTTCTTT. Its protein product is CASNLRQGRFLNTEAFF.